This T cell receptor beta chain was found in a study of T cell repertoires in cytomegalovirus infection. Study-wide results and limits: Of the TCR beta families, the public ones yielded a cumulative frequency that identified carriers of CMV plus the relevant HLA.

A single record per CDR3 protein comes from TCRdb applying MiXCR to the reads. The sample consists of approximately 770,000 distinct CDR3 sequences, 25% to 35% of them appearing once. V shed 1 base and J 1 base; nucleotides not matched to a gene: 5. Germline CDR1 reads SGHTA; CDR2 reads FQGNSA. This CDR3 comprises 16 residues. With regard to this clonotype: Its antigen remains unidentified.

The rearrangement links TRBV7-2 to TRBJ2-5; 8 bases match TRBD2. The source material was cultured CD8+ T cells from PBMCs, sampled from culture after CMV antigen stimulation. This receptor was identified in a human donor in good health (CMV status not recorded). Some clones in this sample may be carry-over from other donors' samples. The CDR3 DNA follows: TGTGCCAGCAGCTTAGTTCTGGCGGGGGGCCAAGAGACCCAGTACTTC. Translation gives CASSLVLAGGQETQYF.